A selection of T cell receptor beta chains follows, all from one sample in a study of cytomegalovirus exposure and HLA in healthy donors. Measured with immunoSEQ multiplex PCR; TCRdb has only the in-frame clones, and not every one. The sample carries about 160,000 clones, approximately 78% recorded once. Sequencing input: PBMCs. The receptor source for this set is a male donor in good health and CMV-seronegative. The CDR3 runs from the conserved cysteine through the conserved F or W. The order of the fields is V gene, D gene, clone size, J gene, CDR3 protein, CDR3 DNA. D genes are given only for firm matches. Clone size is not always given. Where it is, it says once, few, many or a class for expanded clones.

v_gene: TRBV6-5; d_gene: .; abundance: .; j_gene: TRBJ1-3; CDR3aa: CASSYSNVQGGNTIYF; CDR3nt: TGTGCCAGCAGTTACTCGAATGTTCAGGGGGGAAACACCATATATTTT
v_gene: TRBV29-1; d_gene: TRBD1; abundance: once; j_gene: TRBJ1-1; CDR3aa: CSVKLQGGDTEAFF; CDR3nt: TGCAGCGTTAAACTACAGGGGGGGGACACTGAAGCTTTCTTT
v_gene: TRBV5-6; d_gene: TRBD1; abundance: .; j_gene: TRBJ1-5; CDR3aa: CASSTGQPDQPQHF; CDR3nt: TGTGCCAGCAGCACGGGACAGCCCGATCAGCCCCAGCATTTT
v_gene: TRBV2; d_gene: TRBD1; abundance: .; j_gene: TRBJ1-1; CDR3aa: CASSNYRGQTEAFF; CDR3nt: TGTGCCAGCAGTAACTACAGGGGGCAAACTGAAGCTTTCTTT
v_gene: TRBV6-1; d_gene: TRBD1; abundance: .; j_gene: TRBJ2-3; CDR3aa: CASSVGTGGFTDTQYF; CDR3nt: TGTGCCAGCAGTGTAGGGACAGGGGGCTTCACAGATACGCAGTATTTT
v_gene: TRBV19; d_gene: TRBD1; abundance: once; j_gene: TRBJ2-3; CDR3aa: CASGDRGADITDTQYF; CDR3nt: TGTGCCAGTGGGGACAGGGGCGCCGATATCACAGATACGCAGTATTTT
v_gene: TRBV19; d_gene: .; abundance: .; j_gene: TRBJ2-6; CDR3aa: CASSIDNRGFGANVLTF; CDR3nt: TGTGCCAGTAGTATAGATAATCGGGGTTTTGGGGCCAACGTCCTGACTTTC
v_gene: TRBV7-8; d_gene: TRBD1; abundance: .; j_gene: TRBJ2-5; CDR3aa: CASRKTGAVETQYF; CDR3nt: TGTGCCAGCAGAAAGACAGGGGCGGTGGAGACCCAGTACTTC
v_gene: TRBV2; d_gene: .; abundance: .; j_gene: TRBJ2-1; CDR3aa: CASSEDRGGTDEQFF; CDR3nt: TGTGCCAGCAGTGAAGACAGGGGGGGTACGGATGAGCAGTTCTTC
v_gene: TRBV9; d_gene: TRBD2; abundance: few; j_gene: TRBJ2-3; CDR3aa: CASSANYGREGQDTQYF; CDR3nt: TGTGCCAGCAGCGCCAATTATGGGCGGGAGGGCCAAGATACGCAGTATTTT
v_gene: TRBV18; d_gene: TRBD1; abundance: .; j_gene: TRBJ2-3; CDR3aa: CASSPPTGGADTQYF; CDR3nt: TGTGCCAGCTCACCACCGACAGGGGGCGCAGATACGCAGTATTTT
v_gene: TRBV5-4; d_gene: .; abundance: .; j_gene: TRBJ2-7; CDR3aa: CASSLGAPPYEQYF; CDR3nt: TGTGCCAGCAGCTTGGGGGCTCCTCCCTACGAGCAGTACTTC
v_gene: TRBV19; d_gene: TRBD1; abundance: few; j_gene: TRBJ2-7; CDR3aa: CASSRDRGYEQYF; CDR3nt: TGTGCCAGTAGCCGGGACAGGGGCTACGAGCAGTACTTC
v_gene: TRBV29-1; d_gene: .; abundance: once; j_gene: TRBJ2-7; CDR3aa: CSVTGVRSYEQYF; CDR3nt: TGCAGCGTTACGGGGGTCCGCTCCTACGAGCAGTACTTC
v_gene: TRBV19; d_gene: TRBD1; abundance: .; j_gene: TRBJ1-2; CDR3aa: CASTHRGLGYTF; CDR3nt: TGTGCCAGTACTCACAGGGGGCTTGGCTACACCTTC
v_gene: TRBV27; d_gene: TRBD1; abundance: .; j_gene: TRBJ2-1; CDR3aa: CASIGQGVRYNEQFF; CDR3nt: TGTGCCAGCATCGGACAGGGGGTTAGATACAATGAGCAGTTCTTC
v_gene: TRBV27; d_gene: .; abundance: .; j_gene: TRBJ1-2; CDR3aa: CASSLSKSYGYTF; CDR3nt: TGTGCCAGCAGTTTATCGAAGAGCTATGGCTACACCTTC
v_gene: TRBV7-9; d_gene: .; abundance: .; j_gene: TRBJ2-3; CDR3aa: CASAPGSDTQYF; CDR3nt: TGTGCCAGCGCGCCAGGGTCAGATACGCAGTATTTT
v_gene: TRBV7-2; d_gene: .; abundance: .; j_gene: TRBJ1-1; CDR3aa: CASSLYSGGDTEAFF; CDR3nt: TGTGCCAGCAGCTTATATTCGGGGGGGGACACTGAAGCTTTCTTT
v_gene: TRBV12-5; d_gene: .; abundance: .; j_gene: TRBJ2-3; CDR3aa: CASGLTGGADTQYF; CDR3nt: TGTGCTAGTGGTTTGACAGGGGGGGCCGATACGCAGTATTTT
v_gene: TRBV2; d_gene: .; abundance: .; j_gene: TRBJ2-7; CDR3aa: CASSGDSYEQYF; CDR3nt: TGTGCCAGCAGTGGAGACAGCTACGAGCAGTACTTC
v_gene: TRBV27; d_gene: .; abundance: .; j_gene: TRBJ1-1; CDR3aa: CASSFGANTEAFF; CDR3nt: TGTGCCAGCAGTTTCGGAGCTAACACTGAAGCTTTCTTT
v_gene: TRBV6-1; d_gene: .; abundance: .; j_gene: TRBJ2-7; CDR3aa: CASSEVAGRREQYF; CDR3nt: TGTGCCAGCAGTGAAGTCGCGGGTAGGCGCGAGCAGTACTTC
v_gene: TRBV7-2; d_gene: TRBD1; abundance: .; j_gene: TRBJ2-3; CDR3aa: CASSGGTGYGTDTQYF; CDR3nt: TGTGCCAGCAGCGGGGGGACAGGGTACGGCACAGATACGCAGTATTTT
v_gene: TRBV7-2; d_gene: .; abundance: few; j_gene: TRBJ1-4; CDR3aa: CASSLEGRGPVNEKLFF; CDR3nt: TGTGCCAGCAGCCTAGAGGGGCGGGGACCAGTGAATGAAAAACTGTTTTTT
v_gene: TRBV5-1; d_gene: TRBD1; abundance: .; j_gene: TRBJ1-1; CDR3aa: CASSPGQGPPEAFF; CDR3nt: TGCGCCAGCAGCCCGGGACAGGGCCCCCCTGAAGCTTTCTTT
v_gene: TRBV29-1; d_gene: TRBD1; abundance: .; j_gene: TRBJ1-1; CDR3aa: CSVVPWSGGDTEAFF; CDR3nt: TGCAGCGTTGTCCCATGGTCAGGGGGCGACACTGAAGCTTTCTTT
v_gene: TRBV7-9; d_gene: .; abundance: .; j_gene: TRBJ1-1; CDR3aa: CASSLVRAGNTEAFF; CDR3nt: TGTGCCAGCAGCTTAGTTCGTGCAGGGAACACTGAAGCTTTCTTT
v_gene: TRBV6-6; d_gene: .; abundance: .; j_gene: TRBJ1-3; CDR3aa: CASSYEVAGNTIYF; CDR3nt: TGTGCCAGCAGTTACGAGGTAGCTGGAAACACCATATATTTT
v_gene: TRBV28; d_gene: .; abundance: .; j_gene: TRBJ1-1; CDR3aa: CASSRIVDRNTEAFF; CDR3nt: TGTGCCAGCAGCCGGATTGTGGACAGGAACACTGAAGCTTTCTTT
v_gene: TRBV11-1; d_gene: .; abundance: .; j_gene: TRBJ2-1; CDR3aa: CASSFAGESNEQFF; CDR3nt: TGTGCCAGCAGCTTTGCAGGGGAATCAAATGAGCAGTTCTTC
v_gene: TRBV11-3; d_gene: TRBD2; abundance: .; j_gene: TRBJ2-1; CDR3aa: CASSPGTRSESEQFF; CDR3nt: TGTGCCAGCAGCCCCGGGACTAGAAGTGAAAGTGAGCAGTTCTTC
v_gene: TRBV6-5; d_gene: .; abundance: .; j_gene: TRBJ1-6; CDR3aa: CASRNSDRNSPLHF; CDR3nt: TGTGCCAGCAGGAATAGTGACAGGAATTCACCCCTCCACTTT
v_gene: TRBV4-2; d_gene: TRBD1; abundance: once; j_gene: TRBJ1-1; CDR3aa: CASSVDRGVSEAFF; CDR3nt: TGTGCCAGCAGCGTTGACAGGGGGGTCTCTGAAGCTTTCTTT
v_gene: TRBV19; d_gene: TRBD1; abundance: once; j_gene: TRBJ1-1; CDR3aa: CASNPPRDRAPEAFF; CDR3nt: TGTGCCAGTAATCCCCCCCGGGACAGGGCGCCTGAAGCTTTCTTT
v_gene: TRBV4-1; d_gene: .; abundance: .; j_gene: TRBJ1-2; CDR3aa: CASSHQGRLYGYTF; CDR3nt: TGCGCCAGCAGCCACCAGGGAAGACTCTATGGCTACACCTTC
v_gene: TRBV30; d_gene: .; abundance: once; j_gene: TRBJ1-5; CDR3aa: CAWSQTLDTEPQHF; CDR3nt: TGTGCCTGGAGTCAGACGCTGGACACTGAGCCCCAGCATTTT
v_gene: TRBV6-5; d_gene: TRBD2; abundance: .; j_gene: TRBJ2-7; CDR3aa: CASNLRGGDVDEQYF; CDR3nt: TGTGCCAGCAACTTACGGGGGGGCGATGTGGACGAGCAGTACTTC
v_gene: TRBV25-1; d_gene: TRBD1; abundance: .; j_gene: TRBJ2-5; CDR3aa: CASSAYTGGKETQYF; CDR3nt: TGTGCCAGCAGTGCCTATACAGGGGGGAAAGAGACCCAGTACTTC
v_gene: TRBV13; d_gene: .; abundance: once; j_gene: TRBJ1-1; CDR3aa: CASSLGGVVTEAFF; CDR3nt: TGTGCCAGCAGCTTAGGCGGGGTGGTCACTGAAGCTTTCTTT
v_gene: TRBV29-1; d_gene: TRBD1; abundance: .; j_gene: TRBJ2-6; CDR3aa: CSVESGGSGANVLTF; CDR3nt: TGCAGCGTTGAGTCAGGGGGCTCTGGGGCCAACGTCCTGACTTTC
v_gene: TRBV9; d_gene: TRBD2; abundance: .; j_gene: TRBJ2-7; CDR3aa: CASSVDGGVVYEQYF; CDR3nt: TGTGCCAGCAGCGTAGACGGGGGGGTGGTCTACGAGCAGTACTTC
v_gene: TRBV5-1; d_gene: .; abundance: .; j_gene: TRBJ2-1; CDR3aa: CASSLSINEQFF; CDR3nt: TGCGCCAGCAGCTTGTCCATCAATGAGCAGTTCTTC
v_gene: TRBV27; d_gene: TRBD1; abundance: .; j_gene: TRBJ1-1; CDR3aa: CASSGQGTEAFF; CDR3nt: TGTGCCAGCTCCGGACAGGGCACTGAAGCTTTCTTT
v_gene: TRBV7-8; d_gene: TRBD2; abundance: .; j_gene: TRBJ2-7; CDR3aa: CASSPLAGGSYEQYF; CDR3nt: TGTGCCAGCAGCCCTCTAGCGGGTGGGTCCTACGAGCAGTACTTC
v_gene: TRBV5-8; d_gene: .; abundance: once; j_gene: TRBJ1-5; CDR3aa: CASSKRINSNQPQHF; CDR3nt: TGTGCCAGCAGCAAGAGGATAAATAGCAATCAGCCCCAGCATTTT
v_gene: TRBV7-6; d_gene: .; abundance: .; j_gene: TRBJ2-2; CDR3aa: CASSQGGGFTGELFF; CDR3nt: TGTGCCAGCAGTCAGGGGGGCGGGTTCACCGGGGAGCTGTTTTTT
v_gene: TRBV2; d_gene: .; abundance: once; j_gene: TRBJ1-1; CDR3aa: CASSEEIGVNTEAFF; CDR3nt: TGTGCCAGCAGTGAAGAGATAGGGGTGAACACTGAAGCTTTCTTT
v_gene: TRBV18; d_gene: .; abundance: few; j_gene: TRBJ1-5; CDR3aa: CASSPLSGGSNQPQHF; CDR3nt: TGTGCCAGCTCACCGCTTAGCGGAGGAAGCAATCAGCCCCAGCATTTT
v_gene: TRBV7-2; d_gene: .; abundance: few; j_gene: TRBJ2-5; CDR3aa: CASSLGGRTQYF; CDR3nt: TGTGCCAGCAGCTTAGGGGGCCGGACCCAGTACTTC
v_gene: TRBV6-4; d_gene: .; abundance: .; j_gene: TRBJ2-1; CDR3aa: CASSDREGVPYNEQFF; CDR3nt: TGTGCCAGCAGTGACCGCGAGGGGGTACCCTACAATGAGCAGTTCTTC
v_gene: TRBV5-4; d_gene: TRBD1; abundance: .; j_gene: TRBJ1-1; CDR3aa: CASSLPGGNSAEAFF; CDR3nt: TGTGCCAGCAGCTTGCCAGGGGGGAATTCGGCTGAAGCTTTCTTT
v_gene: TRBV4-3; d_gene: .; abundance: .; j_gene: TRBJ2-7; CDR3aa: CASSQDLQSSYEQYF; CDR3nt: TGCGCCAGCAGCCAAGATTTACAGAGCTCCTACGAGCAGTACTTC
v_gene: TRBV29-1; d_gene: .; abundance: .; j_gene: TRBJ1-2; CDR3aa: CSVSKQSGYTF; CDR3nt: TGCAGCGTTTCGAAACAGAGCGGCTACACCTTC